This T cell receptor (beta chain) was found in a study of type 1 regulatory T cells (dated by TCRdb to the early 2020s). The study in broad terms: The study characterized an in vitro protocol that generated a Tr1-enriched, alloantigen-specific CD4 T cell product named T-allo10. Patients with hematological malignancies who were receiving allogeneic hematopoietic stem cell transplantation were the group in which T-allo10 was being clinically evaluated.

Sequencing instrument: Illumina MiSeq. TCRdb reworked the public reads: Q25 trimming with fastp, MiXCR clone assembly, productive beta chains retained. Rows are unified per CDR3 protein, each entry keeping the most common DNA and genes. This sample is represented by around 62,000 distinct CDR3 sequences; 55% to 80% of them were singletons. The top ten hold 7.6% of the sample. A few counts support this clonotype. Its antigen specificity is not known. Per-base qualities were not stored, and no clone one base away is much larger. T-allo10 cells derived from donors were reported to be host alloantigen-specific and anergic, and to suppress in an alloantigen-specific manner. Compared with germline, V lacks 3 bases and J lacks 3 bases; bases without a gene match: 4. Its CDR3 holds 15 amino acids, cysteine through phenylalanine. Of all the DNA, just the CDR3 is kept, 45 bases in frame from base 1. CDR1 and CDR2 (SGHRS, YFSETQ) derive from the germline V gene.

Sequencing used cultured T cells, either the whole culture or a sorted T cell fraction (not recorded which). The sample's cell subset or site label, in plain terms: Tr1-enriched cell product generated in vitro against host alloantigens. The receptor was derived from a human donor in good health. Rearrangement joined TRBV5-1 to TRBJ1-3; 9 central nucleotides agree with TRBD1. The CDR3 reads CASSSTGQGGNTIYF. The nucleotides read TGCGCCAGCAGCTCTACGGGACAGGGTGGAAACACCATATATTTT.